This T cell receptor beta chain originates from a study of blood T cell repertoires in COVID-19 (dated by TCRdb to the early 2020s). The study in broad terms: Collaborator samples came from the United States, Italy and Spain and covered acute and convalescent phases of COVID-19. Sample metadata almost always included a de-identified subject ID, COVID-19 status, age in years and sex. Samples came from the ongoing ImmuneRACE study (first 160 participants) plus 1,254 subjects from 6 global collaborators. HLA class I and class II types, where available, came from metadata supplied by the sample provider rather than from assay-based typing. A freely available public database, intended as a resource for researchers studying the immune response to SARS-CoV-2, is where the repertoires were released. The dataset comprised deeply sampled blood TCRbeta repertoires from subjects exposed to, actively infected with, or recovered from COVID-19. The prospective study material was composed of cDNA or gDNA derived from T cells, B-cell-depleted T cells, or PBMCs. Results the study describes overall, beyond this receptor: How much clinical and demographic metadata was included differed by source and by participant, and the metadata was provided uncurated.

Each collaborating institution followed its own protocols to collect whole blood in K2EDTA tubes. For TCRbeta analysis, collaborator samples were shipped as frozen whole blood, as isolated PBMCs, or as DNA extracted from either sample type. As encoded in the germline V gene, CDR1 is SGHTA while CDR2 is FQGNSA. V and J are trimmed by 0 bases and 3 bases, and the gene matches miss 6 bases of the junction. The CDR3 runs 17 amino acids, cysteine and phenylalanine included. Only the CDR3 portion is preserved as DNA: 51 bases, with reading frame beginning at the first base. The immunoSEQ Assay, a bias-controlled multiplex PCR, was used to amplify TCRbeta CDR3 regions from genomic DNA. For the original study's pipeline: Within the assay, amplification of reference gene primers was used to estimate how many nucleated cells each sample contained. Sequence reads were collapsed and filtered to measure the absolute abundance of every unique TCRbeta CDR3 rearrangement. For each sample, productive Simpson clonality was calculated as the square root of Simpson's diversity index across productive rearrangements. Drawn from immuneACCESS, this table holds only the in-frame rearrangements with V and J called that TCRdb kept. Clones are partly lost; checked studies trace under half to an unresolved V gene and leave the rest unexplained. V, J and clone size reflect that table, while D and trimming were determined from the DNA. The table for this sample lists some 200,000 clones; 80% of them were counted only once. The ten biggest clones cover approximately 7.2% of the sample.

To note about this clone: Its antigen remains undetermined. Base qualities were left out, and no much larger clone turns up one base away.

The receptor was derived from a woman aged 70 to 79 with acute or convalescent COVID-19. This chain is built from TRBV7-2 and TRBJ2-4; 9 bases in the middle match TRBD2. Input material: peripheral blood. For the CDR3, the sequence is CASSLAAGGPGKNIQYF. The DNA reads as follows: TGTGCCAGCAGCTTAGCCGCGGGGGGGCCGGGCAAAAACATTCAGTACTTC. This CDR3, with the reference TRBV7-2 and TRBJ2-4 proteins standing in past its ends, gives the full variable domain GAGVSQSPSNKVTEKGKDVELRCDPISGHTALYWYRQSLGQGLEFLIYFQGNSAPDKSGLPSDRFSAERTGGSVSTLTIQRTQQEDSAVYLCASSLAAGGPGKNIQYFGAGTRLSVL.